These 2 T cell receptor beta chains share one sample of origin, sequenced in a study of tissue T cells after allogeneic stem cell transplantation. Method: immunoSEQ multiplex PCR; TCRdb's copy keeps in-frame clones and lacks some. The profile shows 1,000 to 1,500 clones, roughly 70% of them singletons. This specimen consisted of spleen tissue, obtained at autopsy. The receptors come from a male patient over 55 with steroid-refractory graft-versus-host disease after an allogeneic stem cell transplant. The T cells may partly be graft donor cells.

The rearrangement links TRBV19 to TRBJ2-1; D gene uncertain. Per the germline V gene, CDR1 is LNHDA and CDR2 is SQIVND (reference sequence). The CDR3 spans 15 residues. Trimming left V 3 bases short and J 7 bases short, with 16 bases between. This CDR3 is CASSIGSLEHNEQFF. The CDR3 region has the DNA TGTGCCAGTAGTATCGGGTCGCTGGAGCATAATGAGCAGTTCTTC.

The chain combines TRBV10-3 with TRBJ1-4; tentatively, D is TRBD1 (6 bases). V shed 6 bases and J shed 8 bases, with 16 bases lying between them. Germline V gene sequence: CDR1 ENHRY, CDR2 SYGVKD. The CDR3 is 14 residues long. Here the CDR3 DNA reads TGTGCCATCAGCCCCACAGGGATTGGCGAAAAACTGTTTTTT. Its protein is CAISPTGIGEKLFF.